One and the same sample provided the 20 T cell receptor beta chains below, sequenced in a study of identical twins. Each CDR3 protein is one row after TCRdb ran MiXCR on the 5' RACE reads. The sample carries under 450,000 distinct CDR3 sequences, around 20% recorded once. Source material: naive T cells sorted from blood. These receptors originate from a man aged 50 to 60 in good health.

This clonotype was recorded at least ten times. The chain combines TRBV7-2 with TRBJ2-5; 7 positions agree with TRBD2. The CDR3 spans 17 residues. Trimming removed 4 bases from V and 2 bases from J; junction bases left unmatched: 13. CDR1 SGHTA and CDR2 FQGNSA come from the germline V gene. The CDR3 sequence is CASSSLGGSTPQETQYF. As DNA, the CDR3 is TGTGCCAGCAGCTCATTGGGGGGGAGCACCCCTCAAGAGACCCAGTACTTC.

The J gene is TRBJ1-6, the V gene TRBV13; TRBD1 might be the D (6 bases). CDR3 length equals 11 residues. V lost 5 bases and J 12 bases, leaving 8 bases between the germline ends. The germline CDR1 and CDR2 sequences are PRHDT and FYEKMQ (reference sequence). CDR3 nucleotide sequence: TGTGCCAGCAGCGGAGGGGGACCCCTCCACTTT. Protein sequence: CASSGGGPLHF.

The chain couples TRBV15 to TRBJ2-3, with D possibly being TRBD1 or TRBD2 (6 bases each). Per germline, CDR1 LNHNV and CDR2 YYDKDF (reference sequence). CDR3 size: 17 residues. V dropped 2 bases and J dropped 6 bases, with 21 bases sitting between them. CDR3 DNA sequence: TGTGCCACCAGCAGAACAGGGACTCAACAACTTAGGGATACGCAGTATTTT. Translating gives CATSRTGTQQLRDTQYF.

The gene calls are TRBV20-1 and TRBJ1-6; TRBD1 agrees at 8 bases. V trimming: 3 bases; J trimming: 9 bases; junction bases outside the gene matches: 4. The CDR3 consists of 13 residues. Germline CDR1 reads DFQATT; CDR2 reads SNEGSKA (reference sequence). DNA for the CDR3: TGCAGTGCTAGGGACCAGGGGGCTTCACCCCTCCACTTT. Protein: CSARDQGASPLHF.

The chain carries TRBV15 and TRBJ2-1, with TRBD2 identical over 12 bases. Per germline, CDR1 LNHNV and CDR2 YYDKDF (reference sequence). The CDR3 has 14 amino acids. J lost 4 bases, V lost 9 bases, and 4 bases had no gene match. CDR3 region: CATGLAGKYNEQFF. CDR3 nucleotide sequence: TGTGCCACAGGACTAGCGGGGAAATACAATGAGCAGTTCTTC.

In its sample, this clonotype was seen a few times. This sequence joins TRBV20-1 and TRBJ1-5; D is perhaps TRBD1 (5 bases). This CDR3 has 13 residues. The V end was cut by 6 bases, the J end by 5 bases, with 14 bases between. CDR1 and CDR2 (germline): DFQATT, SNEGSKA (reference sequence). CDR3 DNA sequence: TGCAGTGCCCAGCTGGGGCCGGATCAGCCCCAGCATTTT. Its translation is CSAQLGPDQPQHF.

This clonotype was detected many times. This chain connects TRBV6-5 to TRBJ2-7; a possible D gene is TRBD2 (5 bases). In germline, CDR1 is MNHEY, CDR2 SVGAGI. The V gene lost 1 base and the J gene lost 3 bases, with 13 bases spanning the gap. CDR3 length: 15 amino acids. The CDR3 coding sequence is TGTGCCAGCAGTTACTACCGGGATTTCGACTACGAGCAGTACTTC. Protein product: CASSYYRDFDYEQYF.

This sequence joins TRBV20-1 and TRBJ2-1, with 13 bases identical to TRBD2. The CDR3 is 16 residues long. Germline V gives CDR1 DFQATT, CDR2 SNEGSKA (reference sequence). The V and J ends lost 5 bases and 2 bases, in that order; junction bases with no gene match: 6. The chain's CDR3 is CSAARLAGGPYNEQFF. DNA for the CDR3: TGCAGTGCTGCTCGACTAGCGGGAGGCCCCTACAATGAGCAGTTCTTC.

This clonotype has a count of ten or more. The chain carries TRBV6-5 and TRBJ2-7; D may be TRBD2 (7 bases). Germline-derived CDR1 and CDR2 are MNHEY and SVGAGI. This CDR3 region has 13 residues. Trimming left V 2 bases short and J 5 bases short, with 10 bases between. CDR3 region: CASSYRGGDEQYF. As DNA, the CDR3 is TGTGCCAGCAGTTACCGCGGGGGCGACGAGCAGTACTTC.

The table lists this clonotype with a few counts. V and J are TRBV7-2 and TRBJ1-1, with TRBD1 matching 11 bases. The CDR3 sequence is 15 residues long. The V gene end was trimmed by 4 bases and the J gene end by 4 bases; junction bases not matched to a gene: 5. The germline V gene encodes CDR1 SGHTA and CDR2 FQGNSA. The CDR3 spells CASSSWDRGSTEAFF. The DNA for the CDR3 is TGTGCCAGCAGCTCCTGGGACAGGGGGAGCACTGAAGCTTTCTTT.

The chain couples TRBV12-3 or TRBV12-4 to TRBJ2-5; D possibly corresponds to TRBD1 (6 bases). CDR3 length: 16 amino acids. Trimming left V 1 base short and J 1 base short, with 13 bases between. The CDR3 protein is CASSLVWGQGQETQYF. The CDR3 DNA sequence: TGTGCCAGCAGTTTAGTTTGGGGGCAGGGCCAAGAGACCCAGTACTTC.

This clonotype was observed many times. This chain links TRBV10-3 with TRBJ2-2; 8 positions match TRBD1. CDR3 length: 13 residues. Germline V gene sequence: CDR1 ENHRY, CDR2 SYGVKD. V shed 6 bases, J shed 6 bases, and the junction held 3 bases outside the gene matches. The CDR3 DNA reads TGTGCCATCAGGACAGGGGATCCCGGGGAGCTGTTTTTT. Translation: CAIRTGDPGELFF.

In this sample, this clonotype turned up a few times. V usage is TRBV20-1 and J usage is TRBJ2-3; weak D call: TRBD2 (6 bases). Trimming shortened V by 5 bases and J by 5 bases, and 11 bases separated the two germline ends. The CDR3 is 12 residues long. In germline, CDR1 is DFQATT, CDR2 SNEGSKA (reference sequence). CDR3 in DNA: TGCAGTGCTCCGCCGCGGGGAGATACGCAGTATTTT. This encodes CSAPPRGDTQYF.

The chain links TRBV29-1 to TRBJ2-1; 9 bases are shared with TRBD1. The V segment lost 4 bases and the J segment 8 bases; nucleotides outside the gene matches: 3. This CDR3 comprises 12 residues. CDR1 is SQVTM and CDR2 is ANQGSEA in the germline V gene. This chain's CDR3 is CSVGGQGHEQFF. CDR3 in DNA: TGCAGCGTTGGGGGACAGGGCCATGAGCAGTTCTTC.

This clonotype was seen at least ten times. V is TRBV4-3 and J is TRBJ1-4; D might be TRBD1 (6 bases). Per the germline V gene, CDR1 is LGHNA and CDR2 is YSLEER. The CDR3 consists of 15 residues. V lost 4 bases and J lost 5, with 14 bases in between. The CDR3 here is CASSPTGTINEKLFF. DNA for the CDR3: TGCGCCAGCAGCCCAACCGGGACAATCAATGAAAAACTGTTTTTT.

This clonotype was seen at least ten times. This rearrangement joins TRBV28 to TRBJ1-5; 12 nucleotides match TRBD1. CDR3 length equals 16 residues. CDR1 is MDHEN, CDR2 SYDVKM, per germline. With V trimmed by 4 bases and J by 6 bases, 7 bases remained unmatched. The CDR3 protein is CASSSGTGGRIQPQHF. Written as DNA, the CDR3 is TGTGCCAGCAGTTCTGGGACAGGGGGCCGTATTCAGCCCCAGCATTTT.

This clonotype was seen repeatedly, ten times or more. This CDR3 is CASSYAGLAGVNEQFF. Written as DNA, the CDR3 is TGTGCCAGCAGTTACGCGGGACTAGCGGGGGTCAATGAGCAGTTCTTC. The chain links TRBV6-5 to TRBJ2-1; the match to TRBD2 covers 14 bases. The V gene end was trimmed by 2 bases and the J gene end by 6 bases; junction bases not matched to a gene: 3. Looked up from germline, CDR1 is MNHEY and CDR2 is SVGAGI. The CDR3 consists of 16 residues.

The chain combines TRBV9 with TRBJ2-7; 8 bases agree with TRBD1. With 4 bases clipped from V and 5 bases from J, the junction kept 8 bases outside the gene matches. The germline gives CDR1 SGDLS, CDR2 YYNGEE. The CDR3 loop spans 14 amino acids. The DNA for the CDR3 is TGTGCCAGCAGCTCTGGGGGACAGGTCCACGAGCAGTACTTC. The encoded protein is CASSSGGQVHEQYF. Full variable domain (outside the CDR3, taken from reference TRBV9 and TRBJ2-7): DSGVTQTPKHLITATGQRVTLRCSPRSGDLSVYWYQQSLDQGLQFLIQYYNGEERAKGNILERFSAQQFPDLHSELNLSSLELGDSALYFCASSSGGQVHEQYFGPGTRLTVT.

This clonotype was seen more than once but under ten times. CDR3 nucleotides: TGTGCCAGCAGCCTCGGACGGTTATACTCCTATAATTCACCCCTCCACTTT. Its translation: CASSLGRLYSYNSPLHF. The rearrangement links TRBV28 to TRBJ1-6; D uncertain. The V and J ends lost 6 bases and 0 bases respectively, with 15 bases between them. This CDR3 is 17 amino acids long. Germline CDR1 and CDR2: MDHEN and SYDVKM.

This clonotype appeared a few times. The chain couples TRBV7-8 to TRBJ2-3, with 8 bases lining up with TRBD1. The CDR3 consists of 12 residues. Germline-derived CDR1 and CDR2 are SGHVS and FQNEAQ. The junction had 6 bases not matched to a gene; V was cut back by 5 bases and J by 11 bases. This CDR3 is CASSLDRGWQYF. CDR3 DNA sequence: TGTGCCAGCAGCCTTGACAGGGGTTGGCAGTATTTT.